Detailed here is one T cell receptor beta chain. Its specificity is not known. Cultured CD4+ T cell DNA was sequenced using the Oncomine TCR Beta short-read assay. Cultured CD4+ T cells were the source of extracted genomic DNA. TCRdb reprocessed the PCR reads via MiXCR and lists one record per CDR3 protein. The sample lists 7,000 to 9,000 distinct CDR3 sequences; 38% were seen once. This sample stems from a study of vaccination and CD4 T cells after COVID-19. Across the whole study: Convalescent participants consisted of six males and four females, two being Hispanic.

This CDR3 is built from 16 residues. Trimming stripped 3 bases from V and 0 bases from J, with 15 bases between. Germline V CDR1 and CDR2: DFQATT, SNEGSKA (reference sequence). Treatment reported: approximately nine-day PBMC culture with coronavirus spike peptide pools or control peptides (ViraFEST assay). Those CD4+ T cells from the unexposed donor predate the COVID-19 pandemic (2011-2018). Before TCRs were sequenced, ViraFEST expanded antigen-specific T cells with peptide pools. The rearrangement uses TRBV20-1 and TRBJ2-1; tentatively, D is TRBD2 (5 bases). This TCR came from a human donor in good health. Sequencing input: CD4+ T cells from blood, cultured in vitro. The CDR3: CSARDLGPSSYNEQFF. The CDR3 DNA sequence: TGCAGTGCTAGGGACTTGGGTCCTAGCTCCTACAATGAGCAGTTCTTC.